The TCR beta chain described here comes from a study of blood T cell repertoires in COVID-19. The repertoire was sequenced with immunoSEQ multiplex PCR; TCRdb's copy has only in-frame clones and lacks some. The data contain 210,000 or so clones, around 80% of them singletons. V was clipped by 3 bases and J by 2 bases; unmatched bases: 8. The CDR3 runs to 16 residues. Germline V gives CDR1 WSHSY, CDR2 SAAADI. This receptor was identified in a man aged 25-45 years with acute COVID-19. The sequenced material came from PBMCs or T cells enriched from blood (not recorded which). The chain couples TRBV10-2 to TRBJ2-3; TRBD2 matches 7 bases. The chain's CDR3 is CASSDRRGDPTDTQYF. In DNA form, the CDR3 reads TGCGCCAGCAGTGACCGCCGGGGGGACCCCACAGATACGCAGTATTTT.